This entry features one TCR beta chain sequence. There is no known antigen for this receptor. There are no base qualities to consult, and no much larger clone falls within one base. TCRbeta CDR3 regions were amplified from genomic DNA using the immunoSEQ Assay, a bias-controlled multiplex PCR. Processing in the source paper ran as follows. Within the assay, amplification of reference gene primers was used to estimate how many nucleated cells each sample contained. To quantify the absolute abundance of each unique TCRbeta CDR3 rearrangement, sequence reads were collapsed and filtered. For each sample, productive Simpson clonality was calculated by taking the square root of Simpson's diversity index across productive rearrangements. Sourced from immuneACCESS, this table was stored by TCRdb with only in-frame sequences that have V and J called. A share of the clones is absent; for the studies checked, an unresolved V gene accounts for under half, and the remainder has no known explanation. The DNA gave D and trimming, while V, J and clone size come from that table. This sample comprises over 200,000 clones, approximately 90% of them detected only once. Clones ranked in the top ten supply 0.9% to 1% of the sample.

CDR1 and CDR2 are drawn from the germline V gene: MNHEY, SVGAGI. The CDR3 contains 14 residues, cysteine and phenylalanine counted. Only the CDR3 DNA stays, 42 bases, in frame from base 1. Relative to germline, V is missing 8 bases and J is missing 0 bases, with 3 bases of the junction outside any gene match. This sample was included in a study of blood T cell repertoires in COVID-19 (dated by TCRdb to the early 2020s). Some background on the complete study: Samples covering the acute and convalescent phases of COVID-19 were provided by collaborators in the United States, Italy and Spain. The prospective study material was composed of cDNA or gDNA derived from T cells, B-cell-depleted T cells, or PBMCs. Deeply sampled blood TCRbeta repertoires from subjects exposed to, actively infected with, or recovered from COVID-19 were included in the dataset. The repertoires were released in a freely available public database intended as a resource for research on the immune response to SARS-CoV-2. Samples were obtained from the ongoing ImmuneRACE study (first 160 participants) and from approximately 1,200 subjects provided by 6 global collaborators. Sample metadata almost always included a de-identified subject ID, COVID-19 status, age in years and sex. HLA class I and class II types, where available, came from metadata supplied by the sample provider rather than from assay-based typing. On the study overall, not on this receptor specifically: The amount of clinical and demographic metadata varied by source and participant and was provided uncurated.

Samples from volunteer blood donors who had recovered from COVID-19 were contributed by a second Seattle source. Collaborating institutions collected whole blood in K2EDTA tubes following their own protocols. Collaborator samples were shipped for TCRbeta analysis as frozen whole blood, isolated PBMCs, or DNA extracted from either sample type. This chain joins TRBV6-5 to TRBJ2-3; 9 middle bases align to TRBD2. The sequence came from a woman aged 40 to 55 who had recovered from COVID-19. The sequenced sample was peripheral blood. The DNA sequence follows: TGTGCCAGCGGGCTAGCGGGAAGCACAGATACGCAGTATTTT. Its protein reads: CASGLAGSTDTQYF.